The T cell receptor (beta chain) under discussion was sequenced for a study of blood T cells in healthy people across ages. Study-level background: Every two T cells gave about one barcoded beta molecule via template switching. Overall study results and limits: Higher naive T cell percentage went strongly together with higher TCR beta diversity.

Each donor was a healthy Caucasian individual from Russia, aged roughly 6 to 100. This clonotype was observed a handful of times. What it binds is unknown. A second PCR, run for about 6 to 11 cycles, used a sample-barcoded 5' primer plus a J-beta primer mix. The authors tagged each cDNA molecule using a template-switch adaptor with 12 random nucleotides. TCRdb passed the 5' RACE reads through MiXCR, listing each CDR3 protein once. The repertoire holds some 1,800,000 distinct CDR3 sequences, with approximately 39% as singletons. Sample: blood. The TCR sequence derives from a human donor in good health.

For the CDR3, the DNA is TGTGCCAGCAGCTTTACTGGGGGAATGAATAATTCACCCCTCCACTTT. Amino acid sequence: CASSFTGGMNNSPLHF. The rearrangement joins TRBV5-5 to TRBJ1-6; maybe TRBD1 (5 bases). Trimming cost V 2 bases and J 5 bases, with 14 bases left between them. Germline V gives CDR1 SGHKS, CDR2 YYEKEE (reference sequence). The CDR3 runs 16 residues.